A single sample gave rise to the 5 T cell receptor beta chains below, sequenced in a study of cytotoxic CD8 clonotypes in ibrutinib-treated CLL. Measured with immunoSEQ multiplex PCR; TCRdb has only the in-frame clones, and not every one. The sample holds about 200,000 clones, over 60% seen once. The source was PBMCs, collected after 24 months of ibrutinib treatment. Every receptor here comes from a human donor with chronic lymphocytic leukemia.

The sample holds a few counts of this clone. V is TRBV18 and J is TRBJ1-5; D unclear. CDR1 KGHSH and CDR2 LQKENI come from the germline V gene. Trimming pared 2 bases from V and 5 bases from J, leaving 16 bases between. CDR3 length: 16 amino acids. For the CDR3, the DNA is TGTGCCAGCTCACCATCCGGGAGCCAGAGGGATCAGCCCCAGCATTTT. Its protein product is CASSPSGSQRDQPQHF.

The table lists this clone with a few counts. V usage is TRBV10-2 and J usage is TRBJ1-1; D is undetermined. There are 14 residues in the CDR3. V was pared by 7 bases and J by 0 bases, with 12 bases between. Germline V gene data show CDR1 as WSHSY and CDR2 as SAAADI. The DNA of the CDR3 is TGCGCCAGCAAGTCTCGGGGAATGAACACTGAAGCTTTCTTT. Its protein is CASKSRGMNTEAFF.

The rearrangement joins TRBV5-1 to TRBJ2-1; a possible D gene is TRBD2 (5 bases). V dropped 4 bases and J dropped 3 bases, with 11 bases sitting between them. Looked up from germline, CDR1 is SGHRS and CDR2 is YFSETQ. CDR3 length: 14 amino acids. CDR3 DNA sequence: TGCGCCAGCAGCCTAGCATCAAACTACAATGAGCAGTTCTTC. Translated: CASSLASNYNEQFF. Together with reference TRBV5-1 and TRBJ2-1, the CDR3 gives the full variable domain: KAGVTQTPRYLIKTRGQQVTLSCSPISGHRSVSWYQQTPGQGLQFLFEYFSETQRNKGNFPGRFSGRQFSNSRSEMNVSTLELGDSALYLCASSLASNYNEQFFGPGTRLTVL.

This rearrangement joins TRBV7-2 to TRBJ2-7, with 11 bases aligning to TRBD2. Germline CDR1 SGHTA, CDR2 FQGNSA. The length of the CDR3 is 16 residues. V gave up 1 base and J gave up 2 bases; unmatched junction bases: 4. As DNA, the CDR3 is TGTGCCAGCAGCTTAGTGGGACTAGCGGTAGCCTACGAGCAGTACTTC. Translation gives CASSLVGLAVAYEQYF.

The V gene is TRBV9, the J gene TRBJ2-2; 11 bases agree with TRBD2. Germline values: CDR1 SGDLS, CDR2 YYNGEE. The V gene end was trimmed by 3 bases and the J gene end by 7 bases; junction bases not matched to a gene: 14. This CDR3 has 18 residues. The CDR3 here is CASSARPTSGIYGGELFF. The DNA for the CDR3 is TGTGCCAGCAGCGCCCGACCGACTAGCGGGATATACGGCGGGGAGCTGTTTTTT.